This TCR beta chain was identified during a study of cytomegalovirus exposure and HLA in healthy donors. PCR primers comprised 60 Vbeta and 13 Jbeta primers. This table comes from immunoSEQ multiplex PCR, and its TCRdb copy is limited to in-frame clones, with some not included. The data hold 150,000 to 200,000 clones, with roughly 78% observed a single time. Study findings and constraints: The authors judged a highly shared variant cluster likely a sequencing artifact.

Germline values: CDR1 MNHNY, CDR2 SVGAGI (reference sequence). The CDR3 covers 13 residues. V lost 3 bases and J 4 bases, leaving 6 bases between the germline ends. On this clone: Its target is unknown.

The source is a woman between 50 and 59 years old in good health and CMV-seropositive. The sample consisted of PBMCs. V gene TRBV6-6 combines with J gene TRBJ1-4; D unclear. CDR3 sequence (DNA): TGTGCCAGCAGTTATCTTTTTAATGAAAAACTGTTTTTT. Encoded protein: CASSYLFNEKLFF.